The clone carrying this T cell receptor (beta chain) was counted only a few times. Its antigen is undetermined. The sequenced template was cDNA made from the entire isolated RNA. This table comes from immunoSEQ multiplex PCR, and its TCRdb copy is limited to in-frame clones, with some not included. The table has around 140,000 clones, 9% seen once. There was one heparinised blood draw per donor, averaging about 116 mL. CD4+ naive, central memory, regulatory and stem cell-like memory cells were sorted via CD45RO/CCR7/CD25/CD127/CD95/CD27. The sample comes from a study of beta chain features in type 1 diabetes. General study findings and limits: Type 1 diabetes patients had TCRB CDR3s that were shorter (moderately but significantly so) in all four CD4+ subsets. For TCRB rearrangement, an influence of HLA type remained unresolved here. Naive, central memory and Treg TCRB repertoires appeared more alike in patients than in healthy donors.

The clonotype originates from a man aged 25-40 years with type 1 diabetes. The sequencing sample was made of central memory CD4+ T cells from blood.

Written as DNA, the CDR3 is TGTGCCAGCTCACCATTCGACCGGGACGAGCAGTACTTC. Translation: CASSPFDRDEQYF. The chain recombines TRBV18 with TRBJ2-7; D ambiguous. Germline V gives CDR1 KGHSH, CDR2 LQKENI. Trimming took off 2 bases at V and 5 bases at J, with 10 bases between the two ends. The CDR3 totals 13 residues. Variable domain in full (rest from reference TRBV18 and TRBJ2-7): NAGVMQNPRHLVRRRGQEARLRCSPMKGHSHVYWYRQLPEEGLKFMVYLQKENIIDESGMPKERFSAEFPKEGPSILRIQQVVRGDSAAYFCASSPFDRDEQYFGPGTRLTVT.